Each of the 5 T cell receptor beta chains below was sequenced from the same sample in a study of early T cells in non-severe SARS-CoV-2 infection. TCRdb passed the 5' RACE reads through MiXCR, listing each CDR3 protein once. The sample lists about 60,000 distinct CDR3 sequences, 15% seen once, with over 8% in the top ten. The material was whole blood, obtained at baseline. The receptors were sampled from an adult who was a healthcare worker with PCR-confirmed SARS-CoV-2 infection or an uninfected control (not recorded which).

The chain carries TRBV29-1 and TRBJ1-1, with 9 bases aligning to TRBD1. The CDR3 is 17 amino acids. In germline, CDR1 is SQVTM, CDR2 ANQGSEA. The ends lost 3 bases at V and 0 bases at J; junction bases unmatched: 11. For the CDR3, the DNA is TGCAGCGTTGATCCGGGACAGGGTTTTACCATGAACACTGAAGCTTTCTTT. It encodes CSVDPGQGFTMNTEAFF. The complete variable domain, with remaining parts taken from reference TRBV29-1 and TRBJ1-1, reads SAVISQKPSRDICQRGTSLTIQCQVDSQVTMMFWYRQQPGQSLTLIATANQGSEATYESGFVIDKFPISRPNLTFSTLTVSNMSPEDSSIYLCSVDPGQGFTMNTEAFFGQGTRLTVV.

In this sample, this clonotype turned up a few times. The V gene is TRBV4-1, the J gene TRBJ2-7; D is possibly TRBD2 (6 bases). The length of the CDR3 is 16 residues. Germline assignment: CDR1 MGHRA and CDR2 YSYEKL. The V and J ends lost 5 bases and 0 bases respectively, with 17 bases between them. Here the CDR3 reads CASSTYEGTRSYEQYF. The CDR3 nucleotides are TGCGCCAGCAGCACCTACGAAGGGACTCGCTCCTACGAGCAGTACTTC.

This clonotype turned up a few times. The CDR3, as DNA: TGTGCCACCAGCTCTTACCCGGGGACAGACTATGGCTACACCTTC. Amino acid sequence: CATSSYPGTDYGYTF. The V gene is TRBV15, the J gene TRBJ1-2; TRBD1 agrees at 7 bases. Germline CDR1 and CDR2: LNHNV and YYDKDF (reference sequence). V lost 5 bases, J lost 3 bases, and 9 bases stayed unmatched. The CDR3 length is 15 residues. Full variable domain (outside the CDR3, taken from reference TRBV15 and TRBJ1-2): DAMVIQNPRYQVTQFGKPVTLSCSQTLNHNVMYWYQQKSSQAPKLLFHYYDKDFNNEADTPDNFQSRRPNTSFCFLDIRSPGLGDTAMYLCATSSYPGTDYGYTFGSGTRLTVV.

This sequence joins TRBV10-1 and TRBJ2-5, with D possibly being TRBD1 or TRBD2 (5 bases each). Trimming removed 11 bases from V and 5 bases from J, with 18 bases in between. The CDR3 loop spans 13 amino acids. Germline-derived CDR1 and CDR2 are WNHNN and SYGVQD (reference sequence). This CDR3 reads CAVQAAAGETQYF. The DNA of the CDR3 is TGCGCCGTACAGGCGGCCGCGGGTGAGACCCAGTACTTC.

V and J are TRBV6-1 and TRBJ1-2, with unresolved D. The CDR3 extends over 12 amino acids. Germline V gene data show CDR1 as MNHNS and CDR2 as SASEGT. V was pared by 2 bases and J by 6 bases, with 7 bases between. Here the CDR3 reads CASSEIQNGYTF. CDR3 DNA: TGTGCCAGCAGTGAAATACAGAATGGCTACACCTTC.